This T cell receptor beta chain was found in a study of PD-1 blockade in classical Hodgkin lymphoma. Study overall: Nivolumab 3 mg/kg was given intravenously every 2 weeks. Study findings and constraints: Newly diagnosed patients reportedly trailed healthy donors in baseline TCR diversity.

This clone was counted a single time. Its target is not known. This CDR3 is 16 amino acids long. Germline loops: CDR1 SGHDT, CDR2 YYEEEE. The V gene end was trimmed by 0 bases and the J gene end by 2 bases; junction bases not matched to a gene: 2. Relapses following autologous stem cell transplantation were seen in all patients, with brentuximab vedotin exposure varying. Libraries were prepared by immunoSEQ multiplex PCR; TCRdb keeps only in-frame clonotypes and omits some of them. Of tens of thousands of clones in the sample, just over 90% were seen once. The J gene is TRBJ1-5, the V gene TRBV5-6, with 10 positions matching TRBD1. Sequenced here: peripheral blood mononuclear cells (PBMCs), sampled at baseline. This TCR came from a human donor with classical Hodgkin lymphoma. Written as DNA, the CDR3 is TGTGCCAGCAGCTTGGGTGGGACAGGGGGCAATCAGCCCCAGCATTTT. Translation: CASSLGGTGGNQPQHF.